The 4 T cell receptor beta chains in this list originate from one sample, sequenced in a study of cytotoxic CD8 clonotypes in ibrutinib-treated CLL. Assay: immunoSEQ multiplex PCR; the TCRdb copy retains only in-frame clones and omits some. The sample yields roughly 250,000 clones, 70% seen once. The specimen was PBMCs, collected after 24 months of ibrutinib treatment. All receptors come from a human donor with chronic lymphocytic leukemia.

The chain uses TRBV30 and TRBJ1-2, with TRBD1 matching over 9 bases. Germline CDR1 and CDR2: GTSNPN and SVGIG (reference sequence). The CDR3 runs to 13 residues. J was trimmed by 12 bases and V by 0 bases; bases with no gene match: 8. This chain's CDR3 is CAWSVVRTGADTF. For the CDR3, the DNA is TGTGCCTGGAGTGTAGTTCGGACAGGGGCAGACACCTTC.

The DNA of the CDR3 is TGTGCCAGCAGTTGGGGACTGGCCTATGAGCAGTTCTTC. Its translation is CASSWGLAYEQFF. The chain couples TRBV6-6 to TRBJ2-1; TRBD2 is a possible D gene (6 bases). V shed 4 bases and J shed 8 bases, with 12 bases lying between them. Germline CDR1 is MNHNY and CDR2 is SVGAGI (reference sequence). This CDR3 contains 13 residues.

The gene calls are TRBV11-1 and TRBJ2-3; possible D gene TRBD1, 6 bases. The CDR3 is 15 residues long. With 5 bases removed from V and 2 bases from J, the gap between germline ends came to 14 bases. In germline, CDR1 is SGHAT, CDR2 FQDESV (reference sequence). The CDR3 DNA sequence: TGTGCCAGCAGCCCAGGGGCAGGAGACACAGATACGCAGTATTTT. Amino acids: CASSPGAGDTDTQYF.

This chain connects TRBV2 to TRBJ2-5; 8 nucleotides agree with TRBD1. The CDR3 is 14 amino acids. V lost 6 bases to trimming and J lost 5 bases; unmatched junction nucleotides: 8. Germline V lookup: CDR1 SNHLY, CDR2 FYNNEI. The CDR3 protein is CASRLGQGWETQYF. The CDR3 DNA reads TGTGCCAGCAGACTCGGACAGGGCTGGGAGACCCAGTACTTC.